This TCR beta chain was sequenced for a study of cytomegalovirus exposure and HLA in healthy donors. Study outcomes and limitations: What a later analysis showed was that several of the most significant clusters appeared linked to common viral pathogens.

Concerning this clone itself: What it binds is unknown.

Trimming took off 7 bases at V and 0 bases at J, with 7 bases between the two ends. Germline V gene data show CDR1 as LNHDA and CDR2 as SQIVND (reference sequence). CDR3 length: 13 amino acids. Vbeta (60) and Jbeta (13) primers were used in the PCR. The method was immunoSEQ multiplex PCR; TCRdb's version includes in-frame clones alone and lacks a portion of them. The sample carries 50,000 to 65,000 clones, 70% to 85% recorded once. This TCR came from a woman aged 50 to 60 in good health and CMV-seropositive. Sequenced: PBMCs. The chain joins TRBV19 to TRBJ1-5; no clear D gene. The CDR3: CASKDYSNQPQHF. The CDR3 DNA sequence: TGTGCCAGTAAGGACTATAGCAATCAGCCCCAGCATTTT.